This T cell receptor (beta chain) was documented in a study of blood T cell repertoires in COVID-19 (dated by TCRdb to between 2020 and 2021). About the study as a whole: The collaborator samples originated in the United States, Italy and Spain and spanned the acute and convalescent phases of COVID-19. The material from the prospective study consisted of cDNA or gDNA derived from T cells, B-cell-depleted T cells, or PBMCs. The dataset comprised deeply sampled blood TCRbeta repertoires from subjects exposed to, actively infected with, or recovered from COVID-19. The repertoires were made available in a free public database intended to serve as a resource for research on the immune response to SARS-CoV-2. The samples were drawn from two sources: the first 160 participants of the ongoing ImmuneRACE study, and 1,000 to 1,500 subjects contributed by 6 global collaborators. Nearly every sample came with metadata listing a de-identified subject ID, COVID-19 status, age in years and sex. HLA class I and class II types, where available, came from metadata supplied by the sample provider rather than from assay-based typing. What the work shows at the level of the full study, not this receptor alone: Clinical and demographic metadata were provided uncurated, with the amount varying by source and participant.

The immunoSEQ Assay, a bias-controlled multiplex PCR, was used to amplify TCRbeta CDR3 regions from genomic DNA. From the authors' description of their analysis: Nucleated cell counts per sample were estimated from amplification of reference gene primers within the assay. Sequence reads were collapsed and filtered to measure the absolute abundance of every unique TCRbeta CDR3 rearrangement. For each sample, productive Simpson clonality was calculated as the square root of Simpson's diversity index across productive rearrangements. Drawn from immuneACCESS, this table holds only the in-frame rearrangements with V and J called that TCRdb kept. Clones are partly lost; checked studies trace under half to an unresolved V gene and leave the rest unexplained. The V and J calls and clone size come from that table; D and trimming were worked out from the DNA. Within this sample are 55,000 to 65,000 clones, with approximately 80% of them counted one time only. The ten largest clones represent roughly 29% of the sample.

One collaborating source in Seattle enrolled patients while the patients were actively infected and followed the patients over time throughout the course of disease. Whole blood was collected in K2EDTA tubes by collaborating institutions according to the institutions' own protocols. For TCRbeta analysis, collaborator samples were shipped as frozen whole blood, as isolated PBMCs, or as DNA extracted from either sample type. The CDR3 measures 12 amino acids from cysteine to phenylalanine. Only the CDR3 region is kept as DNA, spanning 36 bases read in frame from base 1. V ends up 9 bases short and J 4 bases short, with an unmatched junction base count of 4. The germline V gene (reference sequence) provides CDR1 SGHNT and CDR2 YYREEE. In regard to this clone: Its specific antigen is unknown. No much larger clone exists at a distance of one base, and base qualities are not known.

This chain is built from TRBV5-4 and TRBJ2-7, with 10 bases aligning to TRBD2. Sample: peripheral blood. The sequence came from a man in his 60s with COVID-19, enrolled during active disease. The DNA sequence is TGTGCCACCGGGACTAGCGCTTACGAGCAGTACTTC. The resulting protein is CATGTSAYEQYF. The full variable domain, completed from the reference TRBV5-4 and TRBJ2-7 proteins outside the CDR3, reads ETGVTQSPTHLIKTRGQQVTLRCSSQSGHNTVSWYQQALGQGPQFIFQYYREEENGRGNFPPRFSGLQFPNYSSELNVNALELDDSALYLCATGTSAYEQYFGPGTRLTVT.